Following are 14 T cell receptor beta chains from one sample sequenced in a study of blood T cell repertoires in COVID-19 (dated by TCRdb to about 2020). The library was prepared using the immunoSEQ multiplex PCR assay. Drawn from immuneACCESS, this table holds only the in-frame rearrangements with V and J called that TCRdb kept. Clones are partly lost; checked studies trace under half to an unresolved V gene and leave the rest unexplained. For this sample the table gives hundreds of thousands of clones, of which about 87% were detected only once. Around 2.6% of the sample is taken by the ten largest. Sequenced sample: PBMCs or T cells enriched from blood (not recorded which). The receptors originated from a woman aged 25 to 39 with acute COVID-19.

This rearrangement joins TRBV5-1 to TRBJ1-2; tentative D call: TRBD1 (6 bases). Between the trimmed V and J ends, which lost 5 bases and 5 bases, there was a span of 16 bases. Germline assignment: CDR1 SGHRS and CDR2 YFSETQ. The CDR3 runs to 14 residues. CDR3 in amino acids: CASRGGPYGYGYTF. Written as DNA, the CDR3 is TGCGCCAGCAGGGGGGGGCCATATGGGTATGGCTACACCTTC.

V gene TRBV6-1 combines with J gene TRBJ2-7; 9 bases map to TRBD2. The germline V gene encodes CDR1 MNHNS and CDR2 SASEGT. Trimming removed 0 bases from V and 3 bases from J; junction bases left unmatched: 6. This CDR3 has 16 amino acids. The CDR3 loop reads CASSEALLLAGYEQYF. The CDR3 nucleotides are TGTGCCAGCAGTGAAGCGCTTCTACTAGCGGGCTACGAGCAGTACTTC.

The chain couples TRBV11-3 to TRBJ2-7; D unclear. The CDR3 length is 12 residues. V lost 0 bases to trimming and J lost 3 bases, with 3 bases between them. Germline CDR1 is SGHNT and CDR2 is YENEEA. CDR3 in amino acids: CASSLDSYEQYF. The CDR3 bases are TGTGCCAGCAGCTTAGACAGCTACGAGCAGTACTTC.

The chain has TRBV7-9 and TRBJ2-7; 9 bases align to TRBD1. There are 16 residues in the CDR3. In germline, CDR1 is SEHNR, CDR2 FQNEAQ (reference sequence). J was trimmed by 5 bases and V by 3 bases; bases with no gene match: 11. The CDR3 nucleotides read TGTGCCAGCAGCTTTACCCCACCGGACAGGGGCCACGAGCAGTACTTC. Amino acids: CASSFTPPDRGHEQYF.

V and J are TRBV29-1 and TRBJ2-5; 10 bases agree with TRBD1. The CDR3 length is 13 residues. Germline loops: CDR1 SQVTM, CDR2 ANQGSEA. Losses at the gene ends were 4 bases for V and 14 bases for J; bases not matched to a gene: 13. The CDR3: CSVVYRDRGFCYF. The CDR3 DNA is TGCAGCGTTGTCTACCGGGACAGGGGCTTCTGTTACTTC.

This chain links TRBV29-1 with TRBJ2-2, with 7 nucleotides matching TRBD1. The germline CDR1 and CDR2 sequences are SQVTM and ANQGSEA. Trimming at V came to 6 bases and at J to 6 bases, leaving 10 bases not matched to a gene. CDR3 length equals 14 residues. The DNA for the CDR3 is TGCAGCGTCGCCCGACTCACAGGGGCCGGGGAGCTGTTTTTT. Translation: CSVARLTGAGELFF.

This clone was seen just once. The CDR3 region has the DNA TGTGCCAGCCGACAGGGGGCACTTAATGAAAAACTGTTTTTT. Amino acids: CASRQGALNEKLFF. The J gene is TRBJ1-4, the V gene TRBV2; 10 bases map to TRBD1. The CDR3 runs 14 residues. CDR1 and CDR2 from the germline V gene are SNHLY and FYNNEI. The V segment lost 8 bases and the J segment 4 bases; nucleotides outside the gene matches: 4.

The CDR3, as DNA: TGTGCCAGCTCACCAACTAGCGACCACGAGCAGTACTTC. Its protein product is CASSPTSDHEQYF. V usage is TRBV18 and J usage is TRBJ2-7; 7 bases align to TRBD2. Losses at the gene ends were 2 bases for V and 5 bases for J; bases not matched to a gene: 3. Germline lookup yields CDR1 KGHSH and CDR2 LQKENI. The CDR3 sequence is 13 residues long.

V gene TRBV5-6 combines with J gene TRBJ1-6, with 9 bases fitting TRBD1. Germline CDR1 reads SGHDT; CDR2 reads YYEEEE. After removal of 6 bases from V and 7 bases from J, the junction contained 2 bases not matched to a gene. The CDR3 runs 13 residues. CDR3 sequence (DNA): TGTGCCAGCAACGGACAGGGGAATTCACCCCTCCACTTT. This encodes CASNGQGNSPLHF.

This chain uses TRBV25-1 with TRBJ2-5; D remains unclear. Trimming shortened V by 4 bases and J by 2 bases, and 2 bases separated the two germline ends. The CDR3 covers 11 residues. In germline, CDR1 is MGHDK, CDR2 SYGVNS. The CDR3 here is CASSVQETQYF. In DNA, the CDR3 is TGTGCCAGCAGTGTACAAGAGACCCAGTACTTC.

The chain recombines TRBV5-6 with TRBJ1-1, with no clear D. V was shortened by 0 bases and J by 4 bases, with 7 bases between the two germline ends. The CDR3 extends over 13 amino acids. CDR1 is SGHDT and CDR2 is YYEEEE in the germline V gene. CDR3 protein: CASSLEPGTEAFF. The CDR3 coding sequence is TGTGCCAGCAGCTTGGAGCCAGGCACTGAAGCTTTCTTT.

The CDR3 DNA follows: TGCGCCAGCAGCTTGGGGGACACGACCTACGAGCAGTACTTC. Residues: CASSLGDTTYEQYF. The genes are TRBV5-1 and TRBJ2-7; tentative D call: TRBD1 (6 bases). The germline gives CDR1 SGHRS, CDR2 YFSETQ. With 0 bases removed from V and 2 bases from J, the gap between germline ends came to 9 bases. The CDR3 loop spans 14 amino acids.

On this clone: The junction departs from germline at one end; a sequencing error may be responsible. The chain links TRBV7-9 to TRBJ2-7; TRBD1 is a possible D gene (5 bases). The germline CDR1 and CDR2 sequences are SEHNR and FQNEAQ (reference sequence). This CDR3 has 11 residues. CDR3 in DNA: TGTGCCAGCAGCGCAGACAGTCGTATTCGGTTC. Protein product: CASSADSRIRF.

This CDR3 is CASSTSTTDTQYF. As DNA, the CDR3 is TGTGCCAGCAGTACCTCGACTACAGATACGCAGTATTTT. The chain employs TRBV12-3 or TRBV12-4 and TRBJ2-3; D gene ambiguous. Trimming stripped 5 bases from V and 3 bases from J, with 9 bases between. The CDR3 is 13 residues long.